The source of this T cell receptor beta chain is a study of neurological immune-mediated disorders. Findings and caveats of the study: HTLV-1-associated myelopathy ranked highest for TCR clonal expansion and multiple sclerosis lowest, beneath healthy controls.

Trimming stripped 5 bases from V and 1 base from J, with 12 bases between. This CDR3 spans 14 amino acids. TCRdb itself ran the 5' RACE reads through MiXCR, one entry per CDR3 protein. This table holds about 59,000 distinct CDR3 sequences, 24% found once. This clonotype was seen at least ten times. Its matching antigen is unknown. Time point noted: technical triplicate 2. The rearrangement uses TRBV12-3 or TRBV12-4 and TRBJ2-7; weak D call: TRBD1 (5 bases). The TCR comes from a man in his sixties with HTLV-1-associated myelopathy (HAM/TSP). Sequencing was done on a sample of PBMCs. The DNA for the CDR3 is TGTGCCAGCAGTAAGACAGAAAAATCCTACGAGCAGTACTTC. Protein sequence: CASSKTEKSYEQYF.